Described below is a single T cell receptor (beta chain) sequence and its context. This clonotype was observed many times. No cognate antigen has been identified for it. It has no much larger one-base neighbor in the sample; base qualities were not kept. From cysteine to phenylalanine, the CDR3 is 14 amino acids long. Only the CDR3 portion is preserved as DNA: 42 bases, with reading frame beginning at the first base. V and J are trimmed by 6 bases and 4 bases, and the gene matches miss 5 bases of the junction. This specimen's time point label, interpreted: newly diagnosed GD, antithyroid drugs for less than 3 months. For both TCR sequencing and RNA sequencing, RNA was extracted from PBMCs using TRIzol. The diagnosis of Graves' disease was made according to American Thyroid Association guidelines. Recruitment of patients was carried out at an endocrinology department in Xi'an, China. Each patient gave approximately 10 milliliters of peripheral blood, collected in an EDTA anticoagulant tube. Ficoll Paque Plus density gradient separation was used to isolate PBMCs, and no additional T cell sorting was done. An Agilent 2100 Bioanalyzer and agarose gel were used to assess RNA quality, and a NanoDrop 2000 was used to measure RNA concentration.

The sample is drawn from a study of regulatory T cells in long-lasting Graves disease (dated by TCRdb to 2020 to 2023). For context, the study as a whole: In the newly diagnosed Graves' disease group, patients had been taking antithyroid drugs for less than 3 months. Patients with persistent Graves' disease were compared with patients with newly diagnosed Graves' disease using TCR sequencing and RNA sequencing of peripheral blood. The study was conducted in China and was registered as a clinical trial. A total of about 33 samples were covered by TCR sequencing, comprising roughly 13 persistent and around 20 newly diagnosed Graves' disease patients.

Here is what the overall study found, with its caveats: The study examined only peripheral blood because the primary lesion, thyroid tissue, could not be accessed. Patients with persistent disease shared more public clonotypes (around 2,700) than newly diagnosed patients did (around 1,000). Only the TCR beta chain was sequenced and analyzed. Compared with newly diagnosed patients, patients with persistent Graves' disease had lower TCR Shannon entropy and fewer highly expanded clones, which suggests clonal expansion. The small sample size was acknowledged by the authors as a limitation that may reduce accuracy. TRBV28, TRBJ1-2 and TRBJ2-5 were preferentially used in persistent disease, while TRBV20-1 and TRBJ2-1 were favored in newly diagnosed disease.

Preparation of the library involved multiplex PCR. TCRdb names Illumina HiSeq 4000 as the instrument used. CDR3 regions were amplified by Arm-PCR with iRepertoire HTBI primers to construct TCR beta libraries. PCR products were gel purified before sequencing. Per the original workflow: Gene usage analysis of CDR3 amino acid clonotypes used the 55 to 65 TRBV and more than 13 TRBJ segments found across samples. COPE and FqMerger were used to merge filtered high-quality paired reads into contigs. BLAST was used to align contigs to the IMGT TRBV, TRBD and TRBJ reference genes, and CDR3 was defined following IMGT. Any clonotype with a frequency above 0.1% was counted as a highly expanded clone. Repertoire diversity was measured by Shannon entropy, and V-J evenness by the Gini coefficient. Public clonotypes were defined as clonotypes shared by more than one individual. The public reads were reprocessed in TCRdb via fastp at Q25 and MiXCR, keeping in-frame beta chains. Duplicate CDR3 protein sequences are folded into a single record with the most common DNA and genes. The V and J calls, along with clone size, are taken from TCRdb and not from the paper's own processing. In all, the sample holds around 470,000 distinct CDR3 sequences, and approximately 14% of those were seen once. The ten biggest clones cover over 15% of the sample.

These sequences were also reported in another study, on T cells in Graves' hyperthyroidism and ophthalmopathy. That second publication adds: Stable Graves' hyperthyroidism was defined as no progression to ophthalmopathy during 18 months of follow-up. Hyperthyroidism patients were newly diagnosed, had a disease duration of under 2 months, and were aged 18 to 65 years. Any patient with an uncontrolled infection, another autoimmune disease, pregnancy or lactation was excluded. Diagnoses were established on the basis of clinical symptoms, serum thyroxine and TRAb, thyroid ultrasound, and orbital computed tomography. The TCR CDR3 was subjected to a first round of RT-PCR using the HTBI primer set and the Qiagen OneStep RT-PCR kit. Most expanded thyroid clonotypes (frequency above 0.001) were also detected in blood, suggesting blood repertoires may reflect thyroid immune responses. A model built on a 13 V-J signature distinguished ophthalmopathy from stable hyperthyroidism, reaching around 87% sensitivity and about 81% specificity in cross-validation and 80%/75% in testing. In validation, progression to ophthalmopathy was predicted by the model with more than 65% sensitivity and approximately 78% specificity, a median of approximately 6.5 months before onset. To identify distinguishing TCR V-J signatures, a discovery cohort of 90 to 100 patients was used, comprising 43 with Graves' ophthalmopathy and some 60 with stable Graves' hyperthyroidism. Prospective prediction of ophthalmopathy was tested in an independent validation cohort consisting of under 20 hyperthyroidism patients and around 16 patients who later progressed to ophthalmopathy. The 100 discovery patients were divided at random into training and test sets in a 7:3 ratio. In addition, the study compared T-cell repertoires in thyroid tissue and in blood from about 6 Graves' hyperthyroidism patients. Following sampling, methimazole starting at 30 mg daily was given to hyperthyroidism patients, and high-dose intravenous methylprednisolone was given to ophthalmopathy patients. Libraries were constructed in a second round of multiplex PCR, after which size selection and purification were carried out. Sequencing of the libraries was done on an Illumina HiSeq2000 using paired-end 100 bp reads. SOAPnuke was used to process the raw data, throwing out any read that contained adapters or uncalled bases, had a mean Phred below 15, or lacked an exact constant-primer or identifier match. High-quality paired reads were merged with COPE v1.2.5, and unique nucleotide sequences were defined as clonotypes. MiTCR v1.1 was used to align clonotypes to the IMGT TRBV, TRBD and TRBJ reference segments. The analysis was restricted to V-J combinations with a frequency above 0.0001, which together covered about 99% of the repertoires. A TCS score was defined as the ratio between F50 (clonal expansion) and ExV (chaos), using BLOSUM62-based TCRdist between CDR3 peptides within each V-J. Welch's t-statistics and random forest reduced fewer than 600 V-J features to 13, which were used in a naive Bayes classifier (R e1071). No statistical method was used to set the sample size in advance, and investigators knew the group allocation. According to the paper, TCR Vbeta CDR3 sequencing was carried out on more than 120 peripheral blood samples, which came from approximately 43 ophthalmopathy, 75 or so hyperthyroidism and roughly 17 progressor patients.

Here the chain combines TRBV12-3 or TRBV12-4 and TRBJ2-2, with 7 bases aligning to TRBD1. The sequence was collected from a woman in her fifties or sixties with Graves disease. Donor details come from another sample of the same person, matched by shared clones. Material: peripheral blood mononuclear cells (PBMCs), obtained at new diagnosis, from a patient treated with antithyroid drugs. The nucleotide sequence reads TGTGCCAGCAGATCCGGGACAGTCACCGGGGAGCTGTTTTTT. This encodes CASRSGTVTGELFF.